A selection of T cell receptor beta chains follows, all from one sample in a study of cytomegalovirus exposure and HLA in healthy donors. Generated by immunoSEQ multiplex PCR, the TCRdb table keeps only in-frame clones and is missing some. The sample holds about 180,000 clones, 80% to 90% seen once. Source material: PBMCs. These receptors were taken from a woman aged 25 to 39 in good health and CMV-seronegative. CDR3s leave out the opening cysteine and the closing phenylalanine or tryptophan. Each record gives: clone size, V gene, CDR3 protein. The listing skips clone size in some rows; elsewhere it reads once, few, many or a size class.

abundance: few; v_gene: TRBV28; CDR3aa: ASSLTGTGIHEQY
abundance: -; v_gene: TRBV15; CDR3aa: ATAEEPGQAYEQY
abundance: -; v_gene: TRBV27; CDR3aa: ASSYTGASHYEQY
abundance: -; v_gene: TRBV19; CDR3aa: ASSTGWTTEAF
abundance: once; v_gene: TRBV4-3; CDR3aa: ASSQVDRGLYGYT
abundance: -; v_gene: TRBV7-9; CDR3aa: ASSSARAQAQY
abundance: -; v_gene: TRBV7-9; CDR3aa: ASSQDRAYNEQF
abundance: -; v_gene: TRBV18; CDR3aa: ASSPWGQGNEKLF
abundance: -; v_gene: TRBV7-6; CDR3aa: ASSLFPSYEQY
abundance: -; v_gene: TRBV7-2; CDR3aa: ASSFTSPGVYGYT
abundance: -; v_gene: TRBV5-4; CDR3aa: ASSLPGQGAGYIQY
abundance: -; v_gene: TRBV2; CDR3aa: AVQGRSTDTQY
abundance: -; v_gene: TRBV5-1; CDR3aa: ASSRGLAGNSYEQY
abundance: -; v_gene: TRBV5-6; CDR3aa: ASSLALNTEAF
abundance: -; v_gene: TRBV7-2; CDR3aa: ASNFQGNTEAF
abundance: -; v_gene: TRBV2; CDR3aa: ASTGSGGPIYEQY
abundance: once; v_gene: TRBV5-1; CDR3aa: ASSSGQSNTEAF
abundance: -; v_gene: TRBV7-2; CDR3aa: ASSIQGAGGNTIY
abundance: -; v_gene: TRBV2; CDR3aa: ASSARGGNTEAF
abundance: -; v_gene: TRBV6-1; CDR3aa: ASSVTGSYGYT